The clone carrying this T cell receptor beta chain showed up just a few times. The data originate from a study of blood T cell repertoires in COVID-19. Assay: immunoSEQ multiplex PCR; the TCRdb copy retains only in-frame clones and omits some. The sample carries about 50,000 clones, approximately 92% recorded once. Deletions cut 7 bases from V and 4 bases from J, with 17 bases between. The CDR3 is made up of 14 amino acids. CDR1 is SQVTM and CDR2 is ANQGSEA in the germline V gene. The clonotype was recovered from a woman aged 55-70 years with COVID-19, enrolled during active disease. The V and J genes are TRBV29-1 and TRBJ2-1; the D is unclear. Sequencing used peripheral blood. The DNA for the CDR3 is TGCAGCGCCACGGGTGGGTCCGGGTACAATGAGCAGTTCTTC. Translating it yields CSATGGSGYNEQFF.